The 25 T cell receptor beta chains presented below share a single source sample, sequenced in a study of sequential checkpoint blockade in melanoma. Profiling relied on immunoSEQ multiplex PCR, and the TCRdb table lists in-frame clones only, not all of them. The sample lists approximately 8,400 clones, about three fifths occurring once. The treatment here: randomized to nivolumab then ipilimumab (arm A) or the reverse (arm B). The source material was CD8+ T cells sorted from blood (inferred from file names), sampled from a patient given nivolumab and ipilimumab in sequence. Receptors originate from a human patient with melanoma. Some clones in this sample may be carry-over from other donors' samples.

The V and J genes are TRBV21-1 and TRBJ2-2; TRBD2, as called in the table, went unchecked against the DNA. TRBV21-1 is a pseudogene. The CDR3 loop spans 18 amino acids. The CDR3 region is CASPISGKPFSNTGELFF. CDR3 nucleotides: TGTGCCAGCCCTATTAGCGGGAAACCTTTTTCGAACACCGGGGAGCTGTTTTTT.

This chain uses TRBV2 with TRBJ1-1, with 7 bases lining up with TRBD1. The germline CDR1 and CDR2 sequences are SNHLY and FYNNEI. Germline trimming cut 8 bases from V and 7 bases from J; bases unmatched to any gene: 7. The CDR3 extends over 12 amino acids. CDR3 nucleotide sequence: TGTGCCAGCCACTACAGGGGAGGTGAAGCTTTCTTT. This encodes CASHYRGGEAFF.

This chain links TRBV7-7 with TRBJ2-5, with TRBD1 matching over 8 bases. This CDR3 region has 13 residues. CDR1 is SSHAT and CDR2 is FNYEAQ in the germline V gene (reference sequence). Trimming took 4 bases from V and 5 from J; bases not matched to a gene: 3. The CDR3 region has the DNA TGTGCCAGCAGCTCAGGACAGGGTGAGACCCAGTACTTC. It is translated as CASSSGQGETQYF.

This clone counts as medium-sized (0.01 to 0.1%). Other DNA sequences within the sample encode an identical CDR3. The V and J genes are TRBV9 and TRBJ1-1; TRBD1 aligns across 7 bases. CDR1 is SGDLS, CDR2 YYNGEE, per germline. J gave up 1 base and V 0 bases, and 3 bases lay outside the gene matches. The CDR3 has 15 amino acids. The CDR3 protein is CASSVGTGSNTEAFF. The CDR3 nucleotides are TGTGCCAGCAGCGTAGGGACAGGCTCGAACACTGAAGCTTTCTTT.

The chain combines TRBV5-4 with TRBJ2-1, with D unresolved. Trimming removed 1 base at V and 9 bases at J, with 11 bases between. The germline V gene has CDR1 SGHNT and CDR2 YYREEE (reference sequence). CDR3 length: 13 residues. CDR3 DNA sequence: TGTGCCAGCAGCTTGTTGCGGAGTGGTGAGCAGTTCTTC. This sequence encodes CASSLLRSGEQFF.

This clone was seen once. CDR3 DNA sequence: TGCGCCAGCAGCTTGGGTGGGACAGAAAGTACCATATATTTT. It is translated as CASSLGGTESTIYF. The chain uses TRBV5-1 and TRBJ1-3; the match to TRBD1 covers 7 bases. Trimming at V came to 0 bases and at J to 10 bases, leaving 7 bases not matched to a gene. The CDR3 spans 14 residues. The germline V gene has CDR1 SGHRS and CDR2 YFSETQ. The whole variable domain, filled in from reference TRBV5-1 and TRBJ1-3, reads KAGVTQTPRYLIKTRGQQVTLSCSPISGHRSVSWYQQTPGQGLQFLFEYFSETQRNKGNFPGRFSGRQFSNSRSEMNVSTLELGDSALYLCASSLGGTESTIYFGEGSWLTVV.

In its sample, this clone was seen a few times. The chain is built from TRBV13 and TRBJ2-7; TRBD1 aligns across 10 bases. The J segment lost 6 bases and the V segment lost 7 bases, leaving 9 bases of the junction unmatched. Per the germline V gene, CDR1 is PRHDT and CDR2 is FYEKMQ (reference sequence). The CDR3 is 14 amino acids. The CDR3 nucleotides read TGTGCCAGCACACGAGGGACAGGGGCGGCCGAGCAGTACTTC. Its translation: CASTRGTGAAEQYF.

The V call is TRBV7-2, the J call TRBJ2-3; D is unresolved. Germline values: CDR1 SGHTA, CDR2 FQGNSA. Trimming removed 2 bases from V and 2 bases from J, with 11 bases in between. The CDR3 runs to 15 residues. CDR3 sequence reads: CASSLLRYSTDTQYF. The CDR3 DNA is TGTGCCAGCAGCTTACTCCGTTATTCCACAGATACGCAGTATTTT.

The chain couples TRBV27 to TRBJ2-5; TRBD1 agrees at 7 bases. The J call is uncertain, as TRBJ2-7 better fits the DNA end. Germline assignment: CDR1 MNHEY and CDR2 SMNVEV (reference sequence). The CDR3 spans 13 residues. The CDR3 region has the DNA TGTGCCAGTTACAAGGGGGCGGGCTACGAGCAGTACTTC. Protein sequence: CASYKGAGYEQYF.

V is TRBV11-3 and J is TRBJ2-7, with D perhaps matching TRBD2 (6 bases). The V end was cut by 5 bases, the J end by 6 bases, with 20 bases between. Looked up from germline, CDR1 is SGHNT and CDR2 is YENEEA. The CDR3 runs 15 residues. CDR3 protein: CASSGGANLGGEQYF. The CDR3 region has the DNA TGTGCCAGCAGCGGCGGGGCCAACCTGGGCGGCGAGCAGTACTTC. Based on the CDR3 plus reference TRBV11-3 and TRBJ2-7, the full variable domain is EAGVVQSPRYKIIEKKQPVAFWCNPISGHNTLYWYLQNLGQGPELLIRYENEEAVDDSQLPKDRFSAERLKGVDSTLKIQPAELGDSAVYLCASSGGANLGGEQYFGPGTRLTVT.

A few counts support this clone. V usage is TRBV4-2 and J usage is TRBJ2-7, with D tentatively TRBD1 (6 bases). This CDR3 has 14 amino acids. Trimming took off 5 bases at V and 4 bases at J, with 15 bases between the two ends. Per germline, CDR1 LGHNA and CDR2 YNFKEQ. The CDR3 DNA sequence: TGTGCCAGCAGCGTGGCAGGGGATTCATACGAGCAGTACTTC. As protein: CASSVAGDSYEQYF.

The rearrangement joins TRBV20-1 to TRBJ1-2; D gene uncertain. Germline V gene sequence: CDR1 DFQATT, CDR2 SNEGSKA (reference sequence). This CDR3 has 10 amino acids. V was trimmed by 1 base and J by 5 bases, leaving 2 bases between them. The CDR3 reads CSARAYGYTF. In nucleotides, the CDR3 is TGCAGTGCTAGAGCGTATGGCTACACCTTC.

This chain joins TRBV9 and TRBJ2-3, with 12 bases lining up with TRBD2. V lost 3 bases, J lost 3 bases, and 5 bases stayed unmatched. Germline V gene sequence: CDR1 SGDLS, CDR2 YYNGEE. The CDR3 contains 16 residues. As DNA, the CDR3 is TGTGCCAGCAGCGCTAGCGGGGGGGCCCGTACAGATACGCAGTATTTT. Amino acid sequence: CASSASGGARTDTQYF.

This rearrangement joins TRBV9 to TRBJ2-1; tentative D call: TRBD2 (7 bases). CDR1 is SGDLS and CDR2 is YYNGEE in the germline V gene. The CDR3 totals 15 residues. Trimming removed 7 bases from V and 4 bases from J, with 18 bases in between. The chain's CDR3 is CASSVRGGEYNEQFF. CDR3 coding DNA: TGTGCCAGCTCCGTGAGGGGGGGGGAATACAATGAGCAGTTCTTC. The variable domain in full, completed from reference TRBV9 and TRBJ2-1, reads DSGVTQTPKHLITATGQRVTLRCSPRSGDLSVYWYQQSLDQGLQFLIQYYNGEERAKGNILERFSAQQFPDLHSELNLSSLELGDSALYFCASSVRGGEYNEQFFGPGTRLTVL.

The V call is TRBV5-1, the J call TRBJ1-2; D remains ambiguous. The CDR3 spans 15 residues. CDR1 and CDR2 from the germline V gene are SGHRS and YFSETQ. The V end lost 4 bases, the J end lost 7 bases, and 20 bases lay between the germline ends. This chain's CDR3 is CASSPRWGAAGGYTF. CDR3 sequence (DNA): TGCGCCAGCAGCCCGCGCTGGGGAGCTGCTGGTGGCTACACCTTC.

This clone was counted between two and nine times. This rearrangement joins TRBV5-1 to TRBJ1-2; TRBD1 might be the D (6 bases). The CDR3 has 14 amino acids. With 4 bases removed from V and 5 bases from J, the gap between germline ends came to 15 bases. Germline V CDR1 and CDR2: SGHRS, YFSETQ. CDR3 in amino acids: CASSLGGASYGYTF. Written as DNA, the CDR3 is TGCGCCAGCAGCCTCGGGGGGGCGTCGTATGGCTACACCTTC.

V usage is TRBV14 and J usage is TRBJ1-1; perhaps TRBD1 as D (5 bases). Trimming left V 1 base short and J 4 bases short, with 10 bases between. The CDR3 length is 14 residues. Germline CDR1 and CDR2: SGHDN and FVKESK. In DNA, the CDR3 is TGTGCCAGCAGCCAAGTTCTGGGGGGCACTGAAGCTTTCTTT. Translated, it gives CASSQVLGGTEAFF.

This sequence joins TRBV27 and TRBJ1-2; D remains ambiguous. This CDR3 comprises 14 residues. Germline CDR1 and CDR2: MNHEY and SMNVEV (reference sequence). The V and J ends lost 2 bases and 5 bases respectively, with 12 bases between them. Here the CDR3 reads CASSLVLSGYGYTF. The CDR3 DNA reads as TGTGCCAGCAGTTTAGTCTTATCGGGTTATGGCTACACCTTC.

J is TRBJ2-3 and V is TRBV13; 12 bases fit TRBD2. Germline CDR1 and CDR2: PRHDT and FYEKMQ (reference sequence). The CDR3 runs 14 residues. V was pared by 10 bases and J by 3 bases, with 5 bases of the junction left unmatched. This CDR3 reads CATSGGAATDTQYF. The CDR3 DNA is TGTGCCACTAGCGGGGGGGCCGCGACAGATACGCAGTATTTT.

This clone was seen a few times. The CDR3 nucleotides are TGTGCCAGCACACGAGGGACAGGGGCGGCCGAGCAGTACTTC. Translating it yields CASTRGTGAAEQYF. The gene calls are TRBV6-6 and TRBJ2-7; 10 bases map to TRBD1. Germline V lookup: CDR1 MNHNY, CDR2 SVGAGI (reference sequence). The CDR3 is 14 amino acids. After removal of 7 bases from V and 6 bases from J, the junction contained 9 bases not matched to a gene.

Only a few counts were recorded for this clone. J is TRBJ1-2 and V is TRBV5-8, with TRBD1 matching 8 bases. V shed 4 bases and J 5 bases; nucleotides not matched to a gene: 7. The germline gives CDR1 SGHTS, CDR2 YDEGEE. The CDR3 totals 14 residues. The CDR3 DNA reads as TGTGCCAGCAGCGGCGACAGGGGCCCGTATGGCTACACCTTC. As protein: CASSGDRGPYGYTF. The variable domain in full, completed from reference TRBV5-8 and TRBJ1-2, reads EAGVTQSPTHLIKTRGQQATLRCSPISGHTSVYWYQQALGLGLQFLLWYDEGEERNRGNFPPRFSGRQFPNYSSELNVNALELEDSALYLCASSGDRGPYGYTFGSGTRLTVV.

CDR3 nucleotides: TGTGCCAGCAGCGCAACCGGGACAGTCAATCAGCCCCAGCATTTT. Translated, it gives CASSATGTVNQPQHF. The rearrangement joins TRBV9 to TRBJ1-5; TRBD1 matches at 7 bases. V trimming: 3 bases; J trimming: 3 bases; junction bases outside the gene matches: 6. Germline V CDR1 and CDR2: SGDLS, YYNGEE. The CDR3 is 15 amino acids.

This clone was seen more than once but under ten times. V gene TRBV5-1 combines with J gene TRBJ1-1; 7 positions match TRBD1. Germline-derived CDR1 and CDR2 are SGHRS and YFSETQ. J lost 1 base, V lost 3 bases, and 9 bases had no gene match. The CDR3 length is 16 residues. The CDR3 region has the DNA TGCGCCAGCAGCTACGATATGGGACAGAGGAACACTGAAGCTTTCTTT. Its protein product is CASSYDMGQRNTEAFF. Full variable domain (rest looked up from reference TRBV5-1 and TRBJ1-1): KAGVTQTPRYLIKTRGQQVTLSCSPISGHRSVSWYQQTPGQGLQFLFEYFSETQRNKGNFPGRFSGRQFSNSRSEMNVSTLELGDSALYLCASSYDMGQRNTEAFFGQGTRLTVV.

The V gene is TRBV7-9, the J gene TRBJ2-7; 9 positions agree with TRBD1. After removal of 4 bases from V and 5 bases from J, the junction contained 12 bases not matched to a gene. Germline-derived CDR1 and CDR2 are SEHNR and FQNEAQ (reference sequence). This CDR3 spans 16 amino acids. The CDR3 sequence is CASSSSRDRAVNEQYF. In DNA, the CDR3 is TGTGCCAGCAGCTCCTCCCGGGACAGGGCAGTTAACGAGCAGTACTTC.

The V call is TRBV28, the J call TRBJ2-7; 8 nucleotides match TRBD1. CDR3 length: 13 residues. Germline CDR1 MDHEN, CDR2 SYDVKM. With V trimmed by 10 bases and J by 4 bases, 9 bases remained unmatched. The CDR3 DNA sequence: TGTGCCACCCTCCACCAGGGGGCGTACGAGCAGTACTTC. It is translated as CATLHQGAYEQYF.